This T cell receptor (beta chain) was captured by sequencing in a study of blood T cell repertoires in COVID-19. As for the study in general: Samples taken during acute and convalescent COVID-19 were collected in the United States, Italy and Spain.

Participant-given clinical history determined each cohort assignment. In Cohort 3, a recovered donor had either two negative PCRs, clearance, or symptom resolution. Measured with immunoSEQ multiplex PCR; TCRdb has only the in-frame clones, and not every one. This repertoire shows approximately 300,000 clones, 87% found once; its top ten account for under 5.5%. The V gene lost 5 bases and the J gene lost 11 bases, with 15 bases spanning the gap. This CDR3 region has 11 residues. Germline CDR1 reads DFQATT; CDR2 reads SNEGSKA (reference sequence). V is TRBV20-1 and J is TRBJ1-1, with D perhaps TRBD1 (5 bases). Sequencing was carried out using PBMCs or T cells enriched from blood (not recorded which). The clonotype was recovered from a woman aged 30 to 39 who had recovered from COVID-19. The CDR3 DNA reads TGCAGTGCTCCTTGGGGGGAAGGGGCTTTCTTT. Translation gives CSAPWGEGAFF.